The entry below gives a single T cell receptor beta chain sequence along with its context. Its antigen is not known. The sample carries other DNA sequences with the same CDR3. The authors split each subset's genomic DNA evenly across several immunoSEQ plates. TCRdb's table, derived via immunoSEQ multiplex PCR, lists solely in-frame clones and lacks some. The sample carries about 2.2 million clones, just over 90% recorded once. CDR3 length equals 13 residues. Germline assignment: CDR1 SGHTA and CDR2 FQGTGA. The V gene lost 2 bases and the J gene lost 4 bases, with 5 bases spanning the gap. CD45RO-negative cells were positively selected for CCR7, leaving out terminally differentiated effector memory CD45RA+ cells. This specimen comes from a study of shared clonotypes between healthy human individuals. The study's findings and limits: Clonotype sharing among the donors was expected to vary with sequencing depth. Blood was the sole source, and tissue repertoires probably differ.

The V gene is TRBV7-3, the J gene TRBJ2-2; D unresolved. This clonotype originated in a man between 18 and 29 years old in good health. Some clones in this sample may be carry-over from other donors' samples. Sequencing was carried out using naive CD8+ T cells from PBMCs. The CDR3, as DNA: TGTGCCAGCAGCTTAGGCGGCACCGGGGAGCTGTTTTTT. Its translation is CASSLGGTGELFF.